The sequence of this T cell receptor (beta chain) was determined in a study of spatial heterogeneity in lung cancer. Study overall: Beta-chain sequences consistently outnumbered alpha-chain sequences in detection. Study outcomes and limitations: One measure, the expanded intratumoral alpha and beta TCR count, tracked tumor mutation counts.

Time point of the sample: sample taken at primary tumor resection. The donors, more than 55 patients with untreated early-stage non-small cell lung cancer, provided the samples. Sequencing was performed on whole RNA extracted from tumor and nontumor lung tissue, or from frozen PBMC, and the material was left unsorted. Every individual TCR cDNA molecule carried its own unique molecular identifier, which allowed correction of PCR and sequencing errors. Using its own MiXCR run on the 5' RACE reads, TCRdb lists one record per CDR3 protein. The profile shows about 4,400 distinct CDR3 sequences, around 9% of them singletons. The CDR3 sequence is 15 residues long. Germline lookup yields CDR1 GTSNPN and CDR2 SVGIG (reference sequence). With 4 bases clipped from V and 5 bases from J, the junction kept 7 bases outside the gene matches. This clonotype is labeled medium-sized. The antigen is not known.

Sequences were derived from lung tumor tissue, sampled at surgery. This TCR derives from a male donor with early-stage non-small cell lung cancer. The chain couples TRBV30 to TRBJ2-2, with 10 bases that match TRBD1. Written as DNA, the CDR3 is TGTGCCTGGACCCGACAGGGGGCGAGGACCGGGGAGCTGTTTTTT. It encodes CAWTRQGARTGELFF.